This TCR beta chain is from a study of OX40 agonist ivuxolimab in advanced cancers. Turning to the study itself: Ivuxolimab, an antibody that agonizes OX40 (CD134), was administered to the patients. Six ivuxolimab dose levels, 0.01 to 10 mg/kg, were given intravenously every 2 weeks. Study results and limitations: Relative to CD4+, CD8+ T cells held more expanded clones on average. With doses of 0.1 to 3.0 mg/kg, CD4+ and CD8+ blood T cells had undergone clonal expansion by week 6.

Remarks on this clone: Its antigen is not identified.

The CDR3 is 16 residues long. Germline V gene data show CDR1 as SGHAT and CDR2 as FQNNGV. V lost 4 bases, J lost 1 base, and 14 bases lay in between. Generated by immunoSEQ multiplex PCR, the TCRdb table keeps only in-frame clones and is missing some. The repertoire has about 15,000 clones, approximately 78% of them found once; the top ten carry around 30%. This receptor was obtained from an adult with an advanced solid tumor such as melanoma, head and neck, liver or kidney cancer. The rearrangement uses TRBV11-2 and TRBJ1-3, with TRBD1 as a possible D gene (5 bases). Material: CD4+ or CD8+ T cells sorted from blood, obtained in a trial of the OX40 agonist ivuxolimab. In DNA, the CDR3 is TGTGCCAGCAGCTCGACAGTGCGGGGATCTGGAAACACCATATATTTT. Translating gives CASSSTVRGSGNTIYF.